Listed below are T cell receptor beta chains from one sample, sequenced in a study of control samples from healthy donors and cancer patients. Clones were read by immunoSEQ multiplex PCR, and TCRdb kept only the in-frame ones, dropping some. Here the sample spans about 110,000 clones, about nine tenths being singletons. Sequenced: blood. The receptor source for this set is a human donor in good health. The donor label of this sample is uncertain. Both conserved end residues are part of each CDR3. A D gene is named only where the DNA matches it firmly. Rows give clone size only sometimes, using once, few, many, or a class for an expanded clone.

TRBJ1-1	-	-	TRBV18	TGTGCCAGCTCACCATCCAGGTTGAACACTGAAGCTTTCTTT	CASSPSRLNTEAFF
TRBJ2-4	-	once	TRBV2	TGTGCCAGCAGTAGGACAGGGAGGGACGCCATTCAGTACTTC	CASSRTGRDAIQYF
TRBJ2-5	TRBD1	-	TRBV6-2/TRBV6-3	TGTGCCAGCAGTTACTCGAAAAGGACAGGGGGCTACTTAGAGACCCAGTACTTC	CASSYSKRTGGYLETQYF
TRBJ1-6	-	-	TRBV27	TGTGCCAGCAGTTTATATGGGTATAGGGTGAGGTCACCCCTCCACTTT	CASSLYGYRVRSPLHF
TRBJ2-3	-	-	TRBV18	TGTGCCAGCTCACCCTACAGCACAGATACGCAGTATTTT	CASSPYSTDTQYF
TRBJ2-1	-	-	TRBV30	TGTGCCTGGAGTGTACAGTCGAGTGGTGAGCAGTTCTTC	CAWSVQSSGEQFF
TRBJ2-3	-	-	TRBV9	TGTGCCAGCAGTCTTGACAGAGATACGCAGTATTTT	CASSLDRDTQYF
TRBJ2-1	TRBD1	-	TRBV12-3/TRBV12-4	TGTGCCAGCAGTTTGCAGGGGGCGGGTGAGCAGTTCTTC	CASSLQGAGEQFF
TRBJ1-2	-	once	TRBV14	TGTGCCAGCAGCCAAGCTGGGTTACGGGGGTCATCTGGCTACACCTTC	CASSQAGLRGSSGYTF
TRBJ2-7	-	-	TRBV7-3	TGTGCCAGCAGCTTATATGGTCAGGCCTACGAGCAGTACTTC	CASSLYGQAYEQYF
TRBJ1-4	TRBD1	once	TRBV5-1	TGCGCCAGCAGCCCGGACGCAGGGGGAACCCTAACAAAACTGTTTTTT	CASSPDAGGTLTKLFF
TRBJ1-4	-	few	TRBV29-1	TGCAGCGTTGTTCAGGCAGATAATGAAAAACTGTTTTTT	CSVVQADNEKLFF
TRBJ1-4	TRBD1	-	TRBV19	TGTGCCAGTAGTATGGCACAGGGGGGTAATGAAAAACTGTTTTTT	CASSMAQGGNEKLFF
TRBJ2-7	-	-	TRBV11-2	TGTGCCAGCAGCTTAGTTTTTCCACGTAGGGGATTCTACGAGCAGTACTTC	CASSLVFPRRGFYEQYF
TRBJ1-2	-	-	TRBV9	TGTGCCAGCAGCCGCGAGTGGCAGGGACTCTATGGCTACACCTTC	CASSREWQGLYGYTF
TRBJ2-1	TRBD1	-	TRBV19	TGTGCCAGTAGTATTTTGGGGACAGGGGCGCGGGATGAGCAGTTCTTC	CASSILGTGARDEQFF
TRBJ2-3	-	-	TRBV11-3	TGTGCCAGCAGCGATTCTGTCGGCCGGAGCACAGATACGCAGTATTTT	CASSDSVGRSTDTQYF
TRBJ1-4	TRBD1	-	TRBV5-1	TGCGCCAGCAGCTCGGGACAGATTAATGAAAAACTGTTTTTT	CASSSGQINEKLFF
TRBJ1-5	-	-	TRBV6-5	TGTGCCAGCAGTCCCGGCCCTCTCGAGGGTCAGCCCCAGCATTTT	CASSPGPLEGQPQHF
TRBJ1-2	TRBD1	-	TRBV29-1	TGCAGCGGCGGGACAGGGGGCCGCTATGGCTACACCTTC	CSGGTGGRYGYTF
TRBJ2-3	TRBD2	-	TRBV7-9	TGTGCCAGCAGCCCCCTCCCGGGGGGAAGCACAGATACGCAGTATTTT	CASSPLPGGSTDTQYF
TRBJ2-7	TRBD1	-	TRBV10-3	TGTGCCAGTGGGACAGACGGATTATTAGAGCAGTACTTC	CASGTDGLLEQYF
TRBJ1-5	-	few	TRBV19	TGTGCCAGTAGTAAAGGGAGGGATCAGCCCCAGCATTTT	CASSKGRDQPQHF
TRBJ1-5	-	-	TRBV19	TGTGCCAGTAGTCACCCTGGGCGGAGCAATCAGCCCCAGCATTTT	CASSHPGRSNQPQHF
TRBJ2-1	TRBD1	-	TRBV19	TGTGCCAGTAGACTAGGGGGCGAGCAGTTCTTC	CASRLGGEQFF
TRBJ1-2	TRBD1	-	TRBV27	TGTGCCAGCAGTTTATCGGGACAGGGCTATGGCTACACCTTC	CASSLSGQGYGYTF
TRBJ2-1	TRBD2	-	TRBV4-1	TGCGCCAGCCCCCTAGCGGGGGGCAAAAGCTCCTACAATGAGCAGTTCTTC	CASPLAGGKSSYNEQFF
TRBJ1-3	-	few	TRBV27	TGTGCCAGCACCTCACGAGAGGGGTCTGGAAACACCATATATTTT	CASTSREGSGNTIYF
TRBJ1-5	-	-	TRBV6-5	TGTGCCAGCAGTTTTTCGGAGAGCAATCAGCCCCAGCATTTT	CASSFSESNQPQHF